The clone carrying this T cell receptor beta chain has ten or more counts. These data belong to a study of T-cell reconstitution after alpha-beta-depleted transplantation in children. Using unique molecular identifiers, the investigators prepared the TCRbeta library. In TCRdb, the PCR reads were re-called with MiXCR into one record per CDR3 protein. Found here are some 830,000 distinct CDR3 sequences, approximately 15% of them singletons; the top ten hold around 4.5%. The V and J ends lost 2 bases and 7 bases respectively, with 10 bases between them. This CDR3 has 12 amino acids. Germline CDR1 reads SGHRS; CDR2 reads YFSETQ.

The starting material was PBMCs, mostly from graft donor cells, obtained 360 days after TCRalphabeta/CD19-depleted stem cell transplant. J is TRBJ2-7 and V is TRBV5-1, with D perhaps matching TRBD1 or TRBD2 (5 bases each). The sequence was obtained from a male patient aged 10 to 17 who had a stem cell transplant for acute lymphoblastic leukemia, so the T cells may come from the graft donor. CDR3 in amino acids: CASSLTREEQYF. The CDR3 coding sequence is TGCGCCAGCAGCTTAACCAGGGAGGAGCAGTACTTC.